The 18 T cell receptor beta chains given below trace back to one sample, sequenced in a study of blood T cell repertoires in COVID-19. Generated by immunoSEQ multiplex PCR, the TCRdb table keeps only in-frame clones and is missing some. The data contain about 62,000 clones, 92% of them seen just once; the ten biggest clones take up 5% to 6%. The specimen was peripheral blood. These TCRs come from a human donor in a cohort sampled during active COVID-19.

This clone was seen only once. The CDR3 spells CSASGGPRANYGYTF. As DNA, the CDR3 is TGCAGTGCTAGTGGGGGGCCGCGAGCCAACTATGGCTACACCTTC. The chain couples TRBV20-1 to TRBJ1-2; possible D gene TRBD1, 6 bases. The CDR3 consists of 15 residues. Germline loops: CDR1 DFQATT, CDR2 SNEGSKA (reference sequence). V lost 3 bases and J lost 2, with 16 bases in between.

The chain carries TRBV11-2 and TRBJ2-3; D not resolved. Trimming removed 7 bases at V and 5 bases at J, with 10 bases between. CDR3 length equals 12 residues. Germline CDR1 and CDR2: SGHAT and FQNNGV. CDR3 in DNA: TGTGCCAGCACCCTCACAGTAGATACGCAGTATTTT. Translated: CASTLTVDTQYF.

The chain employs TRBV18 and TRBJ2-3; the match to TRBD1 covers 7 bases. V lost 1 base to trimming and J lost 2 bases; unmatched junction nucleotides: 6. This CDR3 comprises 16 residues. Germline assignment: CDR1 KGHSH and CDR2 LQKENI. CDR3 protein: CASSPLGTANTDTQYF. The CDR3 bases are TGTGCCAGCTCACCACTCGGGACAGCCAACACAGATACGCAGTATTTT. Full variable domain (outside the CDR3, taken from reference TRBV18 and TRBJ2-3): NAGVMQNPRHLVRRRGQEARLRCSPMKGHSHVYWYRQLPEEGLKFMVYLQKENIIDESGMPKERFSAEFPKEGPSILRIQQVVRGDSAAYFCASSPLGTANTDTQYFGPGTRLTVL.

This sequence joins TRBV7-2 and TRBJ2-6; 7 nucleotides match TRBD1. Germline assignment: CDR1 SGHTA and CDR2 FQGNSA. V was pared by 3 bases and J by 0 bases, with 5 bases of the junction left unmatched. CDR3 length equals 17 residues. CDR3 DNA sequence: TGTGCCAGCAGCTTGGACAGGTCGATCTCTGGGGCCAACGTCCTGACTTTC. It specifies CASSLDRSISGANVLTF.

The chain has TRBV5-1 and TRBJ2-3, with 7 positions matching TRBD2. The germline V gene has CDR1 SGHRS and CDR2 YFSETQ. With 6 bases clipped from V and 0 bases from J, the junction kept 7 bases outside the gene matches. The CDR3 has 15 amino acids. The CDR3 protein is CASIPGGTSTDTQYF. DNA for the CDR3: TGCGCCAGCATACCCGGGGGGACTAGCACAGATACGCAGTATTTT.

This clone was counted between two and nine times. Here the CDR3 reads CASSSLRTRLEGEQFF. The CDR3 DNA reads as TGTGCCAGCAGCTCTCTCCGGACACGATTGGAGGGTGAGCAGTTCTTC. V is TRBV11-2 and J is TRBJ2-1; a possible D gene is TRBD2 (6 bases). V shed 4 bases and J shed 9 bases, with 22 bases lying between them. The length of the CDR3 is 16 residues. From germline, CDR1 is SGHAT and CDR2 FQNNGV.

This chain connects TRBV28 to TRBJ1-5, with 8 nucleotides matching TRBD1. This CDR3 comprises 14 residues. CDR1 and CDR2 (germline): MDHEN, SYDVKM. Trimming at V came to 6 bases and at J to 8 bases, leaving 9 bases not matched to a gene. Here the CDR3 reads CASRKGQGPKPQHF. CDR3 DNA: TGTGCCAGCAGAAAAGGACAGGGTCCGAAGCCCCAGCATTTT.

The CDR3 protein is CASRSGTNNSPLHF. The CDR3 region has the DNA TGTGCCAGCAGGAGCGGGACAAATAATTCACCCCTCCACTTT. V gene TRBV6-5 combines with J gene TRBJ1-6; maybe TRBD1 (6 bases). The CDR3 runs 14 residues. Germline V gives CDR1 MNHEY, CDR2 SVGAGI. V was pared by 6 bases and J by 5 bases, with 11 bases between.

This chain joins TRBV30 and TRBJ1-1, with TRBD1 as a possible D gene (6 bases). There are 13 residues in the CDR3. V was cut by 2 bases and J by 0 bases, with 7 bases left in between. Germline V gene lookup returns CDR1 GTSNPN and CDR2 SVGIG (reference sequence). CDR3 coding DNA: TGTGCCTGGAGTTCAGGGGTGAACACTGAAGCTTTCTTT. Translated, it gives CAWSSGVNTEAFF.

This chain joins TRBV6-6 and TRBJ2-5; 7 bases are a match to TRBD2. J was trimmed by 4 bases and V by 5 bases; bases with no gene match: 7. CDR1 MNHNY and CDR2 SVGAGI come from the germline V gene (reference sequence). The CDR3 runs to 14 residues. The CDR3 nucleotides are TGTGCCAGCAGTGGGGACTATCCGGGAGAGACCCAGTACTTC. It yields the protein CASSGDYPGETQYF.

The chain employs TRBV14 and TRBJ1-3; no clear D gene. The CDR3 contains 16 residues. The germline CDR1 and CDR2 sequences are SGHDN and FVKESK. Trimming shortened V by 1 base and J by 0 bases, and 10 bases separated the two germline ends. CDR3 nucleotides: TGTGCCAGCAGCCAAGTTTCGCTGAGCTCTGGAAACACCATATATTTT. Its protein product is CASSQVSLSSGNTIYF.

This rearrangement joins TRBV7-2 to TRBJ2-5; 7 bases are shared with TRBD1. Germline CDR1 is SGHTA and CDR2 is FQGNSA. The CDR3 loop spans 13 amino acids. J gave up 6 bases and V 4 bases, and 5 bases lay outside the gene matches. DNA for the CDR3: TGTGCCAGCAGCTATGACAGGGCCAAGACCCAGTACTTC. As protein: CASSYDRAKTQYF.

This chain links TRBV7-3 with TRBJ1-1, with D perhaps matching TRBD1 (6 bases). V lost 10 bases to trimming and J lost 1 base, with 13 bases between them. CDR1 is SGHTA and CDR2 is FQGTGA in the germline V gene. The CDR3 has 13 residues. As DNA, the CDR3 is TGTGCCACTAAGCGAGGGGGGAACACTGAAGCTTTCTTT. Translation gives CATKRGGNTEAFF.

To note about this clone: Germline is not matched at one junction end, which may reflect a read error. The gene calls are TRBV6-4 and TRBJ2-5; 10 nucleotides line up with TRBD2. This CDR3 is built from 13 residues. Germline V CDR1 and CDR2: MRHNA, SNTAGT. The DNA of the CDR3 is TGTCCAAGGTCTAGCGGGGGACAAGTGACCCAGTACTTC. Translation gives CPRSSGGQVTQYF.

This rearrangement joins TRBV2 to TRBJ1-2; 8 nucleotides match TRBD1. The V gene's germline CDR1 is SNHLY and CDR2 FYNNEI. The CDR3 consists of 14 residues. J gave up 8 bases and V 3 bases, and 8 bases lay outside the gene matches. The DNA of the CDR3 is TGTGCCAGCAGTGAGCCGGGACAGGCATCCGGCTACACCTTC. Its protein is CASSEPGQASGYTF. The complete variable domain, with remaining parts taken from reference TRBV2 and TRBJ1-2, reads EPEVTQTPSHQVTQMGQEVILRCVPISNHLYFYWYRQILGQKVEFLVSFYNNEISEKSEIFDDQFSVERPDGSNFTLKIRSTKLEDSAMYFCASSEPGQASGYTFGSGTRLTVV.

The V and J genes are TRBV3-1 (or the pseudogene TRBV3-2) and TRBJ1-2; D perhaps matches TRBD1 (5 bases). Germline loops: CDR1 LGHDT, CDR2 YNNKEL (reference sequence). The V end lost 10 bases, the J end lost 0 bases, and 9 bases lay between the germline ends. The CDR3 is 12 amino acids. The CDR3, as DNA: TGTGCCACCTCGACAGCTAACTATGGCTACACCTTC. This encodes CATSTANYGYTF.

The chain links TRBV28 to TRBJ1-6; TRBD1 agrees at 7 bases. CDR1 is MDHEN, CDR2 SYDVKM, per germline. The CDR3 is made up of 16 amino acids. The V segment lost 6 bases and the J segment 4 bases; nucleotides outside the gene matches: 9. The CDR3 coding sequence is TGTGCCAGCAGCCCCGGAGGGGGCGGTTATAATTCACCCCTCCACTTT. Encoded protein: CASSPGGGGYNSPLHF.

This clone was seen only a few times. The V gene is TRBV5-6, the J gene TRBJ2-1; the match to TRBD1 covers 8 bases. The CDR3 is made up of 16 amino acids. Germline lookup yields CDR1 SGHDT and CDR2 YYEEEE. V lost 0 bases, J lost 7 bases, and 9 bases stayed unmatched. The CDR3 DNA sequence: TGTGCCAGCAGCTTGGTCGGGGACAGGCAGGGGAATGAGCAGTTCTTC. Translated, it gives CASSLVGDRQGNEQFF.